Shown below are 21 T cell receptor beta chains from a single sample sequenced in a study of Ad26.COV2.S vaccination and SARS-CoV-2 variants. Some clones are missing from TCRdb's copy, which holds only in-frame ones; the method was immunoSEQ multiplex PCR. The table records 180,000 or so clones, 87% of them present only once. The specimen was peripheral blood, collected after recovery from COVID-19. These TCRs come from a human donor who had recovered from COVID-19.

V usage is TRBV5-6 and J usage is TRBJ1-4; 10 nucleotides match TRBD1. The CDR3 has 14 amino acids. Per germline, CDR1 SGHDT and CDR2 YYEEEE. The junction had 7 bases not matched to a gene; V was cut back by 6 bases and J by 8 bases. The CDR3 DNA is TGTGCCAGCACAAGCGGGACAGGGGACGAAAAACTGTTTTTT. This sequence encodes CASTSGTGDEKLFF.

The J gene is TRBJ2-7, the V gene TRBV5-1; D is unresolved. This CDR3 has 13 residues. Trimming took 1 base from V and 0 from J, leaving 5 bases between them. Germline V lookup: CDR1 SGHRS, CDR2 YFSETQ. The CDR3 bases are TGCGCCAGCAGCTTGCCTTCCTCCTACGAGCAGTACTTC. Residues: CASSLPSSYEQYF.

V usage is TRBV7-2 and J usage is TRBJ2-3; 7 positions agree with TRBD2. There are 15 residues in the CDR3. Germline trimming cut 5 bases from V and 8 bases from J; bases unmatched to any gene: 13. Germline loops: CDR1 SGHTA, CDR2 FQGNSA. As DNA, the CDR3 is TGTGCCAGCAGCCCCTGGGGGGAGGGTACTGTTACGCAGTATTTT. Its protein is CASSPWGEGTVTQYF.

DNA for the CDR3: TGTGCCAGCAGCCCTAGGAAGGGCGTTAACACTGAAGCTTTCTTT. Protein: CASSPRKGVNTEAFF. The chain joins TRBV5-4 to TRBJ1-1; D is uncertain. The CDR3 contains 15 residues. Trimming cost V 4 bases and J 2 bases, with 15 bases left between them. Germline CDR1 SGHNT, CDR2 YYREEE (reference sequence). Combining the CDR3 with reference TRBV5-4 and TRBJ1-1 gives the whole variable domain ETGVTQSPTHLIKTRGQQVTLRCSSQSGHNTVSWYQQALGQGPQFIFQYYREEENGRGNFPPRFSGLQFPNYSSELNVNALELDDSALYLCASSPRKGVNTEAFFGQGTRLTVV.

This chain joins TRBV9 and TRBJ1-1; the D gene is possibly TRBD1 (5 bases). Germline V CDR1 and CDR2: SGDLS, YYNGEE. The CDR3 has 14 residues. Trimming pared 0 bases from V and 4 bases from J, leaving 10 bases between. CDR3 nucleotide sequence: TGTGCCAGCAGCGTAGTACCAGGGTTCACTGAAGCTTTCTTT. Translating gives CASSVVPGFTEAFF.

This clone was seen a single time. The chain recombines TRBV28 with TRBJ1-5; possible D gene TRBD1, 6 bases. CDR1 MDHEN and CDR2 SYDVKM come from the germline V gene. Trimming took 6 bases from V and 3 from J, leaving 15 bases between them. This CDR3 region has 15 residues. DNA of the CDR3: TGTGCCAGCAGCCCAGGGACAACCTACAATCAGCCCCAGCATTTT. It specifies CASSPGTTYNQPQHF.

The chain carries TRBV4-1 and TRBJ2-1; perhaps D is TRBD1 or TRBD2 (5 bases each). The CDR3 runs 15 residues. The ends were cut back, 5 bases at V and 0 bases at J, with 11 bases in the middle. Germline CDR1 and CDR2: MGHRA and YSYEKL. CDR3 in DNA: TGCGCCAGCAGCGCGTGGGGGACCTCCTACAATGAGCAGTTCTTC. It translates to CASSAWGTSYNEQFF.

The chain combines TRBV27 with TRBJ1-2, with TRBD1 matching 8 bases. Germline trimming cut 6 bases from V and 8 bases from J; bases unmatched to any gene: 11. The CDR3 consists of 14 residues. The germline V gene encodes CDR1 MNHEY and CDR2 SMNVEV (reference sequence). The CDR3 spells CASSLTSQGGGYTF. CDR3 DNA sequence: TGTGCCAGCAGCCTGACCTCACAGGGGGGGGGCTACACCTTC.

J is TRBJ2-7 and V is TRBV9; TRBD2 matches 10 bases. V shed 2 bases and J 1 base; nucleotides not matched to a gene: 3. Germline CDR1 reads SGDLS; CDR2 reads YYNGEE. The CDR3 length is 15 residues. Here the CDR3 reads CASSVGLATSYEQYF. CDR3 sequence (DNA): TGTGCCAGCAGCGTGGGACTAGCGACTTCCTACGAGCAGTACTTC. The complete variable domain, with remaining parts taken from reference TRBV9 and TRBJ2-7, reads DSGVTQTPKHLITATGQRVTLRCSPRSGDLSVYWYQQSLDQGLQFLIQYYNGEERAKGNILERFSAQQFPDLHSELNLSSLELGDSALYFCASSVGLATSYEQYFGPGTRLTVT.

This chain connects TRBV15 to TRBJ2-1; D might be TRBD2 (5 bases). With 1 base removed from V and 7 bases from J, the gap between germline ends came to 20 bases. Per germline, CDR1 LNHNV and CDR2 YYDKDF (reference sequence). The CDR3 loop spans 17 amino acids. DNA for the CDR3: TGTGCCACCAGCAGAGTAGCGAGACCCAACCTCCCTAATGAGCAGTTCTTC. Encoded protein: CATSRVARPNLPNEQFF.

The gene calls are TRBV28 and TRBJ1-1; 8 bases are a match to TRBD1. The CDR3 spans 15 residues. Germline CDR1 reads MDHEN; CDR2 reads SYDVKM. V lost 7 bases, J lost 1 base, and 8 bases stayed unmatched. DNA of the CDR3: TGTGCCAGCAACCCCCTCGGGACAGGGAACACTGAAGCTTTCTTT. Encoded protein: CASNPLGTGNTEAFF.

The chain recombines TRBV6-6 with TRBJ1-5, with TRBD1 as a possible D gene (6 bases). V lost 6 bases to trimming and J lost 5 bases, with 14 bases between them. This CDR3 contains 14 residues. CDR1 and CDR2 from the germline V gene are MNHNY and SVGAGI (reference sequence). The CDR3 bases are TGTGCCAGCAGCATCGACAGGAGAGATCAGCCCCAGCATTTT. As protein: CASSIDRRDQPQHF.

The rearrangement joins TRBV5-8 to TRBJ2-5; TRBD2 matches 16 bases. J was trimmed by 4 bases and V by 2 bases; bases with no gene match: 5. The CDR3 runs 17 residues. Germline-derived CDR1 and CDR2 are SGHTS and YDEGEE. This CDR3 reads CASSLGTSGGAGETQYF. In DNA, the CDR3 is TGTGCCAGCAGCTTAGGGACTAGCGGGGGGGCTGGAGAGACCCAGTACTTC.

This clone was counted once. V usage is TRBV9 and J usage is TRBJ1-3, with D possibly being TRBD1 (5 bases). Germline CDR1 SGDLS, CDR2 YYNGEE. Trimming removed 3 bases at V and 8 bases at J, with 15 bases between. This CDR3 is 14 amino acids long. The CDR3 bases are TGTGCCAGCAGCGATGGGACGTCGGCGGACACCATATATTTT. Protein product: CASSDGTSADTIYF.

CDR3 coding DNA: TGTGCCAGCAGCAGTAATAGCGGGAGATCCTACGAGCAGTACTTC. It specifies CASSSNSGRSYEQYF. The chain joins TRBV5-4 to TRBJ2-7; the match to TRBD2 covers 9 bases. Losses at the gene ends were 4 bases for V and 1 base for J; bases not matched to a gene: 6. The CDR3 contains 15 residues. Germline values: CDR1 SGHNT, CDR2 YYREEE (reference sequence).

The V call is TRBV25-1, the J call TRBJ2-1, with TRBD2 identical over 8 bases. The CDR3 spans 18 residues. CDR1 is MGHDK, CDR2 SYGVNS, per germline. J lost 2 bases, V lost 3 bases, and 12 bases had no gene match. As DNA, the CDR3 is TGTGCCAGCAGTGATGGGAGAAGCGGGAGACTAACCTACAATGAGCAGTTCTTC. It codes for CASSDGRSGRLTYNEQFF.

V gene TRBV4-1 combines with J gene TRBJ1-2; D is undetermined. The V end was cut by 3 bases, the J end by 0 bases, with 14 bases between. This CDR3 spans 16 amino acids. Germline assignment: CDR1 MGHRA and CDR2 YSYEKL. CDR3 nucleotide sequence: TGCGCCAGCAGCCACGAGAGATTCCTTACTAACTATGGCTACACCTTC. The encoded protein is CASSHERFLTNYGYTF.

J is TRBJ2-1 and V is TRBV7-3, with D possibly matching TRBD1 (7 bases). Trimming removed 5 bases at V and 4 bases at J, with 15 bases between. The CDR3 length is 15 residues. The germline gives CDR1 SGHTA, CDR2 FQGTGA. The DNA for the CDR3 is TGTGCCAGCAGCCCGGCGGGACAGCTGTACAATGAGCAGTTCTTC. Protein sequence: CASSPAGQLYNEQFF.

This sequence joins TRBV27 and TRBJ2-1, with D tentatively TRBD1 (6 bases). Germline V gives CDR1 MNHEY, CDR2 SMNVEV (reference sequence). There are 14 residues in the CDR3. V was cut by 1 base and J by 2 bases, with 6 bases left in between. CDR3 region: CASSLYRAYNEQFF. The DNA for the CDR3 is TGTGCCAGCAGTTTATACAGGGCCTACAATGAGCAGTTCTTC.

This clone was counted once. CDR3 in amino acids: CATSRDMGWTPNIQYF. DNA of the CDR3: TGTGCCACCAGCAGAGATATGGGTTGGACCCCAAACATTCAGTACTTC. J is TRBJ2-4 and V is TRBV15; D unresolved. The CDR3 sequence is 16 residues long. Germline CDR1 is LNHNV and CDR2 is YYDKDF (reference sequence). V was trimmed by 0 bases and J by 6 bases, leaving 15 bases between them.

The chain recombines TRBV4-1 with TRBJ1-4; TRBD1 aligns across 11 bases. Germline CDR1 reads MGHRA; CDR2 reads YSYEKL. Trimming cost V 4 bases and J 7 bases; bases outside gene matches: 2. CDR3 length: 14 amino acids. CDR3 amino acids: CASSPGQGGEKLFF. CDR3 nucleotide sequence: TGCGCCAGCAGCCCGGGACAGGGGGGTGAAAAACTGTTTTTT.